A single sample gave rise to the 15 T cell receptor beta chains below, sequenced in a study of regulatory T cells in long-lasting Graves disease. The sample's time point: persistent/refractory GD, antithyroid drugs over 5 years with positive TRAb. Generation of the TCR library employed RNA extracted from PBMCs. Assembly of TCR beta libraries relied on iRepertoire HTBI primers together with Arm-PCR of CDR3 regions. TCRdb redid the calling of the multiplex PCR reads with MiXCR, one entry per CDR3 protein. This table has about 660,000 distinct CDR3 sequences, 25% to 35% appearing once. Sequencing used peripheral blood mononuclear cells (PBMCs), obtained when the disease was refractory, from a patient treated with antithyroid drugs. These receptors were taken from a female donor with Graves disease.

This chain joins TRBV18 and TRBJ2-7; D assignment may be TRBD1 or TRBD2 (5 bases each). Per germline, CDR1 KGHSH and CDR2 LQKENI. With 1 base removed from V and 2 bases from J, the gap between germline ends came to 18 bases. The CDR3 loop spans 17 amino acids. CDR3 DNA sequence: TGTGCCAGCTCACCACTAACACAATCCGGGACCCCCTACGAGCAGTACTTC. Protein: CASSPLTQSGTPYEQYF.

In this sample, this clonotype turned up many times. This rearrangement joins TRBV6-1 to TRBJ1-1; possibly TRBD1 for D (5 bases). The length of the CDR3 is 14 residues. Germline CDR1 and CDR2: MNHNS and SASEGT. V was cut by 4 bases and J by 5 bases, with 14 bases left in between. The CDR3 bases are TGTGCCAGCAGTGTCCGGGCAGGGTTGACTGAAGCTTTCTTT. Translated, it gives CASSVRAGLTEAFF.

This CDR3 is CASKNNVMNSPLHF. The CDR3 nucleotides are TGTGCCAGCAAGAATAATGTCATGAATTCACCCCTCCACTTT. This sequence joins TRBV14 and TRBJ1-6; D unclear. The length of the CDR3 is 14 residues. Germline V gives CDR1 SGHDN, CDR2 FVKESK. V gave up 7 bases and J gave up 7 bases, with 14 bases separating them.

The V gene is TRBV6-1, the J gene TRBJ1-6, with a possible D match to TRBD1 (6 bases). This CDR3 spans 14 amino acids. Germline-derived CDR1 and CDR2 are MNHNS and SASEGT. V lost 8 bases and J lost 10, with 18 bases in between. Here the CDR3 DNA reads TGTGCCAGCCTAATCCGGCAGGGGTGGTCACCCCTCCACTTT. Protein sequence: CASLIRQGWSPLHF.

The sample holds a few counts of this clonotype. The chain is built from TRBV6-1 and TRBJ1-1; 8 bases are a match to TRBD1. This CDR3 is built from 15 residues. Germline-derived CDR1 and CDR2 are MNHNS and SASEGT. J lost 3 bases, V lost 4 bases, and 7 bases had no gene match. CDR3 DNA sequence: TGTGCCAGCAGTGGTATGCAGGGGGCGGACACTGAAGCTTTCTTT. It yields the protein CASSGMQGADTEAFF.

This clonotype was observed many times. One junction end does not reproduce the germline sequence, and a read error may be involved. The chain has TRBV5-4 and TRBJ1-2, with TRBD1 matching 7 bases. The germline CDR1 and CDR2 sequences are SGHNT and YYREEE (reference sequence). The CDR3 contains 11 residues. CDR3 DNA sequence: TGTGCCAGCAGTTTGGACAGGGGCTACACCTTC. Amino acids: CASSLDRGYTF.

This clonotype was counted between two and nine times. V is TRBV20-1 and J is TRBJ2-7, with a weak D call TRBD2 (5 bases). V was trimmed by 3 bases and J by 3 bases, leaving 9 bases between them. Germline assignment: CDR1 DFQATT and CDR2 SNEGSKA (reference sequence). The CDR3 is 12 amino acids. Here the CDR3 reads CSASGKGYEQYF. The CDR3 DNA is TGCAGTGCTAGCGGGAAGGGCTACGAGCAGTACTTC.

This clonotype has a handful of counts. The chain links TRBV12-3 or TRBV12-4 to TRBJ1-5, with D hard to call. V lost 6 bases and J 4 bases, leaving 16 bases between the germline ends. The CDR3 runs to 15 residues. The chain's CDR3 is CASSDRSPGNQPQHF. CDR3 in DNA: TGTGCCAGCAGCGATAGGTCCCCCGGGAATCAGCCCCAGCATTTT.

This clonotype has a handful of counts. CDR3 coding DNA: TGTGCCAGTAGTATAAAAAGGGACACTGAAGCTTTCTTT. The encoded protein is CASSIKRDTEAFF. The V gene is TRBV19, the J gene TRBJ1-1; no clear D gene. The CDR3 consists of 13 residues. V was shortened by 2 bases and J by 3 bases, with 7 bases between the two germline ends. From germline, CDR1 is LNHDA and CDR2 SQIVND (reference sequence).

The V gene is TRBV7-9, the J gene TRBJ2-7; tentatively, D is TRBD2 (5 bases). Per germline, CDR1 SEHNR and CDR2 FQNEAQ (reference sequence). The CDR3 has 14 residues. Trimming stripped 5 bases from V and 6 bases from J, with 17 bases between. CDR3 sequence reads: CASSPPGLFGEQYF. The CDR3 DNA is TGTGCCAGCAGCCCCCCCGGACTGTTTGGCGAGCAGTACTTC.

This clonotype showed up many times. The chain combines TRBV6-5 with TRBJ1-5; D is unresolved. Between the trimmed V and J ends, which lost 2 bases and 7 bases, there was a span of 3 bases. CDR1 and CDR2 from the germline V gene are MNHEY and SVGAGI. This CDR3 contains 11 residues. The CDR3 spells CASSYDQPQHF. DNA for the CDR3: TGTGCCAGCAGTTACGACCAGCCCCAGCATTTT.

This clonotype was counted many times. The chain uses TRBV12-3 or TRBV12-4 and TRBJ2-2, with D possibly being TRBD2 (5 bases). Trimming took off 1 base at V and 6 bases at J, with 15 bases between the two ends. The CDR3 runs to 16 residues. The CDR3 here is CASSLDPSLRPGELFF. CDR3 nucleotide sequence: TGTGCCAGCAGTTTAGATCCTAGCCTGAGACCCGGGGAGCTGTTTTTT.

A remark on this clonotype: A much larger clone lies a single base off, so this may be a read error. The genes are TRBV2 and TRBJ1-2, with 8 bases lining up with TRBD1. The CDR3 is 13 residues long. Germline lookup yields CDR1 SNHLY and CDR2 FYNNEI. Trimming took 3 bases from V and 9 from J; bases not matched to a gene: 6. Here the CDR3 reads CASSEDRVGRYTF. In nucleotides, the CDR3 is TGTGCCAGCAGTGAGGACAGGGTGGGCCGCTACACCTTC.

In its sample, this clonotype was seen a few times. The V and J genes are TRBV5-1 and TRBJ1-5; the D is unclear. This CDR3 is 14 amino acids long. CDR1 SGHRS and CDR2 YFSETQ come from the germline V gene. The ends were cut back, 0 bases at V and 5 bases at J, with 9 bases in the middle. The CDR3 loop reads CASSLEPPDQPQHF. The DNA for the CDR3 is TGCGCCAGCAGCTTGGAGCCGCCCGATCAGCCCCAGCATTTT.

In its sample, this clonotype was seen a few times. V usage is TRBV20-1 and J usage is TRBJ2-5; 11 nucleotides match TRBD2. The germline V gene has CDR1 DFQATT and CDR2 SNEGSKA (reference sequence). CDR3 length: 16 amino acids. The ends lost 3 bases at V and 3 bases at J; junction bases unmatched: 9. This CDR3 reads CSARPLTGLAEETQYF. CDR3 in DNA: TGCAGTGCTAGGCCTTTAACGGGACTAGCGGAAGAGACCCAGTACTTC.